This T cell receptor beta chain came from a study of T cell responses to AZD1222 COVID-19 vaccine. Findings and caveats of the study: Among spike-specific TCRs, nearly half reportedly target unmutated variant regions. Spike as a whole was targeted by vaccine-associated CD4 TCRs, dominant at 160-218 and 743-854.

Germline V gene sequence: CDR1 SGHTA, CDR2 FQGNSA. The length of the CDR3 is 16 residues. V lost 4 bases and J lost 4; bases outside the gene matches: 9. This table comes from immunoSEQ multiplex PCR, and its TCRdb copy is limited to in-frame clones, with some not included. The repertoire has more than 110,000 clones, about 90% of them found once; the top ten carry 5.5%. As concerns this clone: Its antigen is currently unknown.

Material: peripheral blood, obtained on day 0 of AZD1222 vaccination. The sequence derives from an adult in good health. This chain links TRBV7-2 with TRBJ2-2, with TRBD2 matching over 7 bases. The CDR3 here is CASSSKLAGVTGELFF. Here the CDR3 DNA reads TGTGCCAGCAGCTCCAAGTTGGCGGGGGTCACCGGGGAGCTGTTTTTT.